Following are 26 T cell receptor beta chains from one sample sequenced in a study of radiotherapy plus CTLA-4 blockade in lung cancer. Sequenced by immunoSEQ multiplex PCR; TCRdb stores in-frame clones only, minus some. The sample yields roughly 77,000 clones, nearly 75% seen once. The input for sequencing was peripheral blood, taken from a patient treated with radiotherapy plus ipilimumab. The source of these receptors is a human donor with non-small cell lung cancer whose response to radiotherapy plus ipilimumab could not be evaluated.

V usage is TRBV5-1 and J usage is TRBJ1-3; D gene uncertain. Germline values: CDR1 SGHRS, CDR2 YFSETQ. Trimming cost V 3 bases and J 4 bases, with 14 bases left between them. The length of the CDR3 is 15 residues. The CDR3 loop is CASSSNLNSGNTIYF. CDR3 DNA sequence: TGCGCCAGCAGCTCGAATCTGAACTCCGGAAACACCATATATTTT.

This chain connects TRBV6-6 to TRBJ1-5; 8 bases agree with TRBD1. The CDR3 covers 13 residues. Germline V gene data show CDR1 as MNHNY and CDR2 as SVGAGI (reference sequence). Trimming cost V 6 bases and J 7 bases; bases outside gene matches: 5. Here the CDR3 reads CASRRTGNQPQHF. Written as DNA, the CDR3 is TGTGCCAGCAGGCGGACAGGGAACCAGCCCCAGCATTTT.

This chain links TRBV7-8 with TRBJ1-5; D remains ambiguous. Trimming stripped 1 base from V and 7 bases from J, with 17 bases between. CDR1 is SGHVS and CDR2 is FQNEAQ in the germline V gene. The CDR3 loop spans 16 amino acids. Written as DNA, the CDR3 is TGTGCCAGCAGCTTAGAATTCCGGGGAGAATACCAGCCCCAGCATTTT. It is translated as CASSLEFRGEYQPQHF. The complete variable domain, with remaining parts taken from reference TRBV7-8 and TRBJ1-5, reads GAGVSQSPRYKVAKRGQDVALRCDPISGHVSLFWYQQALGQGPEFLTYFQNEAQLDKSGLPSDRFFAERPEGSVSTLKIQRTQQEDSAVYLCASSLEFRGEYQPQHFGDGTRLSIL.

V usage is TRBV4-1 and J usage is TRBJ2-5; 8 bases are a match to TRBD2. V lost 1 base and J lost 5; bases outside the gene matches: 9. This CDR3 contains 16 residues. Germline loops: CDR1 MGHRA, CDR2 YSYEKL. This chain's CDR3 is CASSQVTSGRGETQYF. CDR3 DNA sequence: TGCGCCAGCAGCCAAGTCACTAGCGGAAGAGGTGAGACCCAGTACTTC.

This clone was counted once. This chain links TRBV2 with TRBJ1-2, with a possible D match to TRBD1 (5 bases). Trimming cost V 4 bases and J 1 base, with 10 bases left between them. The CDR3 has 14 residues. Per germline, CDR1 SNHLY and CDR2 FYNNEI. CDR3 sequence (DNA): TGTGCCAGCAGTGGGACAACAGATAACTATGGCTACACCTTC. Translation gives CASSGTTDNYGYTF.

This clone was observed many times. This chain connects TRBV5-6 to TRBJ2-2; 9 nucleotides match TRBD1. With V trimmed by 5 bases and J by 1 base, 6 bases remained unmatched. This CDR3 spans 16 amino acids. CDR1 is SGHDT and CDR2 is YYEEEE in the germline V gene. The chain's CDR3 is CASRPRGQGNTGELFF. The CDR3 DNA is TGTGCCAGCAGACCCCGGGGACAGGGGAACACCGGGGAGCTGTTTTTT.

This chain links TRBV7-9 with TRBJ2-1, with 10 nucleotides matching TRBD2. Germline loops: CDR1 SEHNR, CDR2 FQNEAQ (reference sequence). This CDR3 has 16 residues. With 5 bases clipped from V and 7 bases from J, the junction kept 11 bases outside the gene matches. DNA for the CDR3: TGTGCCAGCAGCCCTCTACTAGCGGGGTCCCGGAATGAGCAGTTCTTC. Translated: CASSPLLAGSRNEQFF. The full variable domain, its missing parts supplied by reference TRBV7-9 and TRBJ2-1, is DTGVSQNPRHKITKRGQNVTFRCDPISEHNRLYWYRQTLGQGPEFLTYFQNEAQLEKSRLLSDRFSAERPKGSFSTLEIQRTEQGDSAMYLCASSPLLAGSRNEQFFGPGTRLTVL.

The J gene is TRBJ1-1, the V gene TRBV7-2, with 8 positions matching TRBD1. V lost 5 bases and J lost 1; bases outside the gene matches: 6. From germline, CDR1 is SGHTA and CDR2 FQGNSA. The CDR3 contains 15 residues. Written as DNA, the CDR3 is TGTGCCAGCAGCGTGACAGGGGTAGGGAACACTGAAGCTTTCTTT. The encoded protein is CASSVTGVGNTEAFF.

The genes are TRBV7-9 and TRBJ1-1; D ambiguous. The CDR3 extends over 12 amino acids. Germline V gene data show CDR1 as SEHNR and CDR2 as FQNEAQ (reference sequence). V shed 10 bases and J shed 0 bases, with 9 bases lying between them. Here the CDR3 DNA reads TGTGCCACCCAATTCATGAACACTGAAGCTTTCTTT. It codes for CATQFMNTEAFF.

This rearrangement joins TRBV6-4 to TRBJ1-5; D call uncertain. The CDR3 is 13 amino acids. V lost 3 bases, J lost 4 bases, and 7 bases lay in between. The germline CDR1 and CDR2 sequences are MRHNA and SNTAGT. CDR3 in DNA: TGTGCCAGCAGTGAATACAGAAATCAGCCCCAGCATTTT. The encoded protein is CASSEYRNQPQHF.

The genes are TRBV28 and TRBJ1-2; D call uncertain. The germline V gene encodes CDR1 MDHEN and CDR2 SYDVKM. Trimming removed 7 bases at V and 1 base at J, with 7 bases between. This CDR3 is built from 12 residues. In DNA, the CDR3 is TGTGCCAGCACCGAGGGTAACTATGGCTACACCTTC. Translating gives CASTEGNYGYTF.

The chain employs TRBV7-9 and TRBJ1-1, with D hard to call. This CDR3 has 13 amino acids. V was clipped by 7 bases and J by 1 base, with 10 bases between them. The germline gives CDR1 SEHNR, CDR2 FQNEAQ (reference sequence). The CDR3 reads CASIRGGNTEAFF. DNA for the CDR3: TGTGCCAGCATAAGAGGAGGGAACACTGAAGCTTTCTTT.

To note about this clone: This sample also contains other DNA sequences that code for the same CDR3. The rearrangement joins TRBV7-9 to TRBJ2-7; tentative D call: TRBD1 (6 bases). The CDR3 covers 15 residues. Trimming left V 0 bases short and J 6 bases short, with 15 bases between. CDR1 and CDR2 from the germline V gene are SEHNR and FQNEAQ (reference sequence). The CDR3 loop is CASSLAQDRGGEQYF. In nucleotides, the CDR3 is TGTGCCAGCAGCTTAGCACAGGACAGAGGGGGCGAGCAGTACTTC.

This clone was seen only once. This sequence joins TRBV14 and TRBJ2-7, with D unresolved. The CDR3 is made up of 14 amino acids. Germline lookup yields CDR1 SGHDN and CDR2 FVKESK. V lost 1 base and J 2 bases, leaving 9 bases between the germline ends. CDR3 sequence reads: CASSQGGRTYEQYF. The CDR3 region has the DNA TGTGCCAGCAGCCAAGGCGGCCGAACCTACGAGCAGTACTTC.

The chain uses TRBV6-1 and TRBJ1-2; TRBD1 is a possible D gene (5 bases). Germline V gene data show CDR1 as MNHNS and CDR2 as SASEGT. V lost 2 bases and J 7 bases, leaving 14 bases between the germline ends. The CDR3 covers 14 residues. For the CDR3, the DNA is TGTGCCAGCAGTGAATCTGGGGGAGGGGTTGGCTACACCTTC. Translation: CASSESGGGVGYTF.

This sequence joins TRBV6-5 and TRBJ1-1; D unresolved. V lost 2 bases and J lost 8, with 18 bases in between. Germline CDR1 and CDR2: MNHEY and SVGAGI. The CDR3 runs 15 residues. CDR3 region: CASSYTSGMAVEAFF. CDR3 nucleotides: TGTGCCAGCAGTTACACCTCCGGGATGGCAGTGGAAGCTTTCTTT.

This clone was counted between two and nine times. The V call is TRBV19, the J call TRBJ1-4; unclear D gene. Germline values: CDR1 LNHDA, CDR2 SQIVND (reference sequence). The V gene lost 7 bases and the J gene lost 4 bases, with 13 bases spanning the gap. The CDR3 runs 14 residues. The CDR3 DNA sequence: TGTGCCAGTACCGGTACCGGGTATAATGAAAAACTGTTTTTT. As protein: CASTGTGYNEKLFF.

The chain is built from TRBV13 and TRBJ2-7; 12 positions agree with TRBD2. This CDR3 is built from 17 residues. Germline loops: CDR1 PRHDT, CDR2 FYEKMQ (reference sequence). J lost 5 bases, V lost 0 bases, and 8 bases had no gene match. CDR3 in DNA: TGTGCCAGCAGCTTAGGCGGGGCTAGCGGGAGGGCCCACGAGCAGTACTTC. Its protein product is CASSLGGASGRAHEQYF. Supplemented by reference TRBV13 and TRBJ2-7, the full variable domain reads AAGVIQSPRHLIKEKRETATLKCYPIPRHDTVYWYQQGPGQDPQFLISFYEKMQSDKGSIPDRFSAQQFSDYHSELNMSSLELGDSALYFCASSLGGASGRAHEQYFGPGTRLTVT.

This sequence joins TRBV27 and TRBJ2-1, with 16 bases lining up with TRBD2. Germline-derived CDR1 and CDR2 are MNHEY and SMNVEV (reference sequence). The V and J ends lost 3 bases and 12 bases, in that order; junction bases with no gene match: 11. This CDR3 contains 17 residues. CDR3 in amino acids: CASSFGSGLAGGLGQFF. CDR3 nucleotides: TGTGCCAGCAGTTTTGGGTCGGGACTAGCGGGGGGGCTGGGGCAGTTCTTC.

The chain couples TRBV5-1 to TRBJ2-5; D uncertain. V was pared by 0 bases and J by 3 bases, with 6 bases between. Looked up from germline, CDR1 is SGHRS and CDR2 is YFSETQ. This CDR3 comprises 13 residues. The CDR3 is CASSLGVEETQYF. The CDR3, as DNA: TGCGCCAGCAGCTTGGGCGTAGAAGAGACCCAGTACTTC. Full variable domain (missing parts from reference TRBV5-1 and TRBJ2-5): KAGVTQTPRYLIKTRGQQVTLSCSPISGHRSVSWYQQTPGQGLQFLFEYFSETQRNKGNFPGRFSGRQFSNSRSEMNVSTLELGDSALYLCASSLGVEETQYFGPGTRLLVL.

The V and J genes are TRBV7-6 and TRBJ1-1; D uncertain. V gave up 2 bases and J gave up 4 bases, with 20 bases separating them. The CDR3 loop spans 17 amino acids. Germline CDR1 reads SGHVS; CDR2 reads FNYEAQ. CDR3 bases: TGTGCCAGCAGCTTAAGATCAGTTCCGGGGTGGGGCACTGAAGCTTTCTTT. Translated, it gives CASSLRSVPGWGTEAFF.

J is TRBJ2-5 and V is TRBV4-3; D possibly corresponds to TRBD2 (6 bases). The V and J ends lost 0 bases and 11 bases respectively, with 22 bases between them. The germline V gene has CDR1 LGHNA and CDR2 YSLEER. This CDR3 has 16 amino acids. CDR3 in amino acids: CASSQDSRRARGEQYF. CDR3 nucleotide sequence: TGCGCCAGCAGCCAAGATTCGAGGAGGGCCCGAGGGGAGCAGTACTTC.

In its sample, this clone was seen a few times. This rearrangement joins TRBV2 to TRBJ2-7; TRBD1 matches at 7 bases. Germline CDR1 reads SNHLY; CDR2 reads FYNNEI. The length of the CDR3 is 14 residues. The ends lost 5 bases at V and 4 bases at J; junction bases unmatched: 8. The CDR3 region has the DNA TGTGCCAGCAGTCTCGGGACAGCCGAGTACGAGCAGTACTTC. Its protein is CASSLGTAEYEQYF.

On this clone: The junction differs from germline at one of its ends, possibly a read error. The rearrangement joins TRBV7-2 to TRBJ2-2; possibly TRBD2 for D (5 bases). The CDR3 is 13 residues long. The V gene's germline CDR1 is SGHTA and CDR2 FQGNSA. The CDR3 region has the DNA TGTGCCAGCAGCATCGGACGTTCCGGGAAGCTGTTTTTT. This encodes CASSIGRSGKLFF.

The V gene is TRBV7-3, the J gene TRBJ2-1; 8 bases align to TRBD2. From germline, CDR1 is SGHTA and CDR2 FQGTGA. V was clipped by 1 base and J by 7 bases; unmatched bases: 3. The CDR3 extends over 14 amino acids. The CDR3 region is CASSLMASGNEQFF. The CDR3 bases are TGTGCCAGCAGCTTAATGGCTAGCGGGAATGAGCAGTTCTTC.

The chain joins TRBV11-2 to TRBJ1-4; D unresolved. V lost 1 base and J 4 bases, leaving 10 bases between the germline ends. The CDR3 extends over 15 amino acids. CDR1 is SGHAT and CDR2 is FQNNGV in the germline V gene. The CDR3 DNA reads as TGTGCCAGCAGCTTAGCGCTCGGGATTAATGAAAAACTGTTTTTT. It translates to CASSLALGINEKLFF.